This T cell receptor beta chain was observed in a study of response to subunit inactivated influenza vaccine. Points from the study as a whole: The authors suggested that every seasonal influenza vaccination recruits few new T cells.

The length of the CDR3 is 16 residues. V was pared by 10 bases and J by 3 bases, with 10 bases of the junction left unmatched. Germline-derived CDR1 and CDR2 are KGHDR and SFDVKD. This clonotype was observed a few times. As yet, its antigen is unknown. TCRdb called the RT-PCR reads again in MiXCR, with one record for every CDR3 protein. Of 500,000 to 600,000 distinct CDR3 sequences listed, about 15% are singletons. The chain has TRBV24-1 and TRBJ2-7; 14 nucleotides agree with TRBD2. The material was PBMCs from blood, obtained 12 days after vaccination. This TCR was sampled from a man aged 45-65 years who received an inactivated influenza vaccine. This chain's CDR3 is CATRGTSGRNVYEQYF. CDR3 bases: TGTGCCACAAGAGGGACTAGCGGGAGAAACGTCTACGAGCAGTACTTC.